The 20 T cell receptor beta chains listed next were all sequenced from one sample in a study of CD8+ T cells in alopecia areata. Sequencing templates came from extracted RNA that was reverse transcribed into cDNA. Repertoires were generated with immunoSEQ multiplex PCR, while TCRdb's copy carries only in-frame clones and drops some. Of roughly 180,000 clones detected, about 63% appear once; the ten largest clones hold about 1.7%. The starting material was CD4+ T cells sorted from blood, obtained at week 0. The receptors originated from a human donor with alopecia areata.

This clone came up once. The gene calls are TRBV30 and TRBJ1-2; 12 bases are shared with TRBD1. The ends lost 1 base at V and 6 bases at J; junction bases unmatched: 0. Germline CDR1 reads GTSNPN; CDR2 reads SVGIG (reference sequence). The CDR3 runs 13 residues. This CDR3 reads CAWSGDRGHGYTF. DNA of the CDR3: TGTGCCTGGAGTGGGGACAGGGGGCATGGCTACACCTTC.

V and J are TRBV2 and TRBJ2-2; perhaps TRBD2 as D (7 bases). The CDR3 has 14 amino acids. Trimming took off 4 bases at V and 5 bases at J, with 11 bases between the two ends. Germline values: CDR1 SNHLY, CDR2 FYNNEI. The CDR3: CASSVGGPTGELFF. DNA of the CDR3: TGTGCCAGCAGTGTCGGGGGGCCTACCGGGGAGCTGTTTTTT.

The chain recombines TRBV29-1 with TRBJ2-7; 7 bases map to TRBD1. V dropped 4 bases and J dropped 6; count of bases not matched to a gene: 9. CDR3 size: 13 residues. Germline CDR1 is SQVTM and CDR2 is ANQGSEA. Here the CDR3 reads CSVVSRGQGEQYF. CDR3 DNA sequence: TGCAGCGTTGTTTCTAGGGGGCAAGGCGAGCAGTACTTC.

This clone appeared once. The chain employs TRBV30 and TRBJ2-3; 8 bases are a match to TRBD1. Per germline, CDR1 GTSNPN and CDR2 SVGIG (reference sequence). The CDR3 consists of 14 residues. V was pared by 3 bases and J by 3 bases, with 5 bases of the junction left unmatched. CDR3 amino acids: CAWRQGGGTDTQYF. CDR3 sequence (DNA): TGTGCCTGGAGACAGGGGGGTGGTACAGATACGCAGTATTTT.

The gene calls are TRBV4-2 and TRBJ2-3; D possibly corresponds to TRBD2 (7 bases). The CDR3 is 16 amino acids. Germline V gene data show CDR1 as LGHNA and CDR2 as YNFKEQ. Trimming stripped 0 bases from V and 1 base from J, with 11 bases between. The CDR3 nucleotides are TGTGCCAGCAGCCAAGAAGGGGGGGCTGGCACAGATACGCAGTATTTT. Translated: CASSQEGGAGTDTQYF.

In the case of this clone: The same CDR3 can be traced to other DNA sequences in this sample. This chain links TRBV29-1 with TRBJ2-5, with 8 nucleotides matching TRBD1. This CDR3 is 12 amino acids long. In germline, CDR1 is SQVTM, CDR2 ANQGSEA. Trimming took 3 bases from V and 4 from J; bases not matched to a gene: 1. The CDR3 is CSVDRGRETQYF. In DNA, the CDR3 is TGCAGCGTTGACAGGGGGCGAGAGACCCAGTACTTC. Drawing the rest from reference TRBV29-1 and TRBJ2-5, the complete variable domain is SAVISQKPSRDICQRGTSLTIQCQVDSQVTMMFWYRQQPGQSLTLIATANQGSEATYESGFVIDKFPISRPNLTFSTLTVSNMSPEDSSIYLCSVDRGRETQYFGPGTRLLVL.

V gene TRBV30 combines with J gene TRBJ2-5; TRBD2 is a possible D gene (6 bases). Trimming took off 0 bases at V and 4 bases at J, with 9 bases between the two ends. Per the germline V gene, CDR1 is GTSNPN and CDR2 is SVGIG (reference sequence). CDR3 length: 13 amino acids. CDR3 in amino acids: CAWSVNSGETQYF. The CDR3 region has the DNA TGTGCCTGGAGTGTGAATAGCGGAGAGACCCAGTACTTC.

The chain couples TRBV29-1 to TRBJ2-7; weak D call: TRBD1 (6 bases). This CDR3 spans 13 amino acids. Germline V CDR1 and CDR2: SQVTM, ANQGSEA. The V and J ends lost 4 bases and 3 bases respectively, with 13 bases between them. Here the CDR3 DNA reads TGCAGCGTTGGACAGGCCCCAGGCTACGAGCAGTACTTC. Protein sequence: CSVGQAPGYEQYF.

V usage is TRBV7-2 and J usage is TRBJ2-2; D possibly matches TRBD1 or TRBD2 (5 bases each). Germline V lookup: CDR1 SGHTA, CDR2 FQGNSA. The CDR3 has 15 amino acids. V was shortened by 7 bases and J by 5 bases, with 17 bases between the two germline ends. The DNA of the CDR3 is TGTGCCAGCACCGTTGGGGGAGTGGAGACCGGGGAGCTGTTTTTT. Translating it yields CASTVGGVETGELFF.

The chain has TRBV7-3 and TRBJ1-2; D gene ambiguous. This CDR3 comprises 13 residues. V dropped 5 bases and J dropped 4 bases, with 11 bases sitting between them. Germline assignment: CDR1 SGHTA and CDR2 FQGTGA. In nucleotides, the CDR3 is TGTGCCAGCAGCCCCGTTGCTGGCTATGGCTACACCTTC. Amino acids: CASSPVAGYGYTF.

This clone showed up just a few times. The chain recombines TRBV29-1 with TRBJ1-2; a possible D gene is TRBD1 (6 bases). The CDR3 spans 16 residues. From germline, CDR1 is SQVTM and CDR2 ANQGSEA. V was shortened by 3 bases and J by 4 bases, with 21 bases between the two germline ends. The CDR3 region is CSVDDPPLTGSYGYTF. In DNA, the CDR3 is TGCAGCGTTGATGACCCCCCCCTGACAGGATCCTATGGCTACACCTTC.

The chain has TRBV6-5 and TRBJ1-6; TRBD1 matches 8 bases. Trimming at V came to 6 bases and at J to 14 bases, leaving 15 bases not matched to a gene. The CDR3 is 15 amino acids. Germline values: CDR1 MNHEY, CDR2 SVGAGI. The CDR3 sequence: CASRPMDRAMGSLHF. As DNA, the CDR3 is TGTGCCAGCAGACCCATGGACAGGGCAATGGGATCCCTCCACTTT.

This clone has just one count. The V gene is TRBV5-1, the J gene TRBJ2-5; D unclear. This CDR3 has 13 residues. Trimming removed 0 bases from V and 2 bases from J, with 5 bases in between. Germline assignment: CDR1 SGHRS and CDR2 YFSETQ. This chain's CDR3 is CASSLARQETQYF. CDR3 in DNA: TGCGCCAGCAGCTTGGCCCGTCAAGAGACCCAGTACTTC.

The gene calls are TRBV7-3 and TRBJ2-1; 9 bases agree with TRBD2. V was pared by 5 bases and J by 8 bases, with 13 bases of the junction left unmatched. The CDR3 is 16 residues long. The V gene's germline CDR1 is SGHTA and CDR2 FQGTGA. CDR3 DNA sequence: TGTGCCAGCAGCCAAGCGGGGGGATACATGGTTGATGAGCAGTTCTTC. Translation: CASSQAGGYMVDEQFF.

The chain has TRBV30 and TRBJ2-5; weak D call: TRBD1 (6 bases). CDR1 GTSNPN and CDR2 SVGIG come from the germline V gene (reference sequence). V shed 0 bases and J shed 4 bases, with 12 bases lying between them. There are 14 residues in the CDR3. The CDR3 spells CAWSVQAGAETQYF. CDR3 nucleotide sequence: TGTGCCTGGAGTGTACAAGCAGGGGCAGAGACCCAGTACTTC.

CDR3 sequence reads: CAISESFSMDEQFF. The CDR3 DNA reads TGTGCCATCAGTGAGTCCTTTTCGATGGATGAGCAGTTCTTC. The chain uses TRBV10-3 and TRBJ2-1, with D unresolved. V shed 0 bases and J shed 8 bases, with 11 bases lying between them. Germline assignment: CDR1 ENHRY and CDR2 SYGVKD. The CDR3 is 14 residues long.

The chain couples TRBV29-1 to TRBJ1-2, with 7 bases lining up with TRBD1. CDR1 is SQVTM, CDR2 ANQGSEA, per germline. V shed 7 bases and J 4 bases; nucleotides not matched to a gene: 9. The CDR3 length is 13 residues. As DNA, the CDR3 is TGCAGCGCTGTAATGGGACAGTTCTATGGCTACACCTTC. Translating it yields CSAVMGQFYGYTF.

The table lists this clone with a count of one. The rearrangement links TRBV9 to TRBJ1-1; D is perhaps TRBD1 (5 bases). Germline-derived CDR1 and CDR2 are SGDLS and YYNGEE. Trimming removed 1 base from V and 6 bases from J, with 13 bases in between. The CDR3 has 14 residues. The CDR3 here is CASSVTPQGSEAFF. In nucleotides, the CDR3 is TGTGCCAGCAGCGTAACCCCCCAGGGCTCTGAAGCTTTCTTT.

The rearrangement joins TRBV29-1 to TRBJ2-3; 9 bases match TRBD1. V lost 4 bases, J lost 2 bases, and 1 base stayed unmatched. This CDR3 has 13 residues. Germline CDR1 reads SQVTM; CDR2 reads ANQGSEA. The CDR3 is CSVGTGVTDTQYF. The CDR3 nucleotides read TGCAGCGTTGGGACAGGGGTCACAGATACGCAGTATTTT.

This chain uses TRBV18 with TRBJ2-7, with TRBD1 matching 9 bases. CDR3 length: 15 amino acids. With 2 bases clipped from V and 6 bases from J, the junction kept 8 bases outside the gene matches. The V gene's germline CDR1 is KGHSH and CDR2 LQKENI. The CDR3, as DNA: TGTGCCAGCTCACCATGGGGACAGGGATGGAGCGAGCAGTACTTC. It specifies CASSPWGQGWSEQYF.